The clone carrying this T cell receptor beta chain was counted between two and nine times. These data belong to a study of control samples from healthy donors and cancer patients. The germline gives CDR1 MGHRA, CDR2 YSYEKL. The V and J ends lost 2 bases and 1 base respectively, with 12 bases between them. The CDR3 extends over 16 amino acids. Produced via immunoSEQ multiplex PCR; TCRdb's table is partial and in-frame only. The sample yields about 150,000 clones, almost 90% seen once. The chain employs TRBV4-1 and TRBJ1-3, with unresolved D. This TCR came from a man aged 18 to 35 in good health. Sequencing used blood. The CDR3 coding sequence is TGCGCCAGCAGCCAATTTTTACAGTATTCTGGAAACACCATATATTTT. Translating it yields CASSQFLQYSGNTIYF.